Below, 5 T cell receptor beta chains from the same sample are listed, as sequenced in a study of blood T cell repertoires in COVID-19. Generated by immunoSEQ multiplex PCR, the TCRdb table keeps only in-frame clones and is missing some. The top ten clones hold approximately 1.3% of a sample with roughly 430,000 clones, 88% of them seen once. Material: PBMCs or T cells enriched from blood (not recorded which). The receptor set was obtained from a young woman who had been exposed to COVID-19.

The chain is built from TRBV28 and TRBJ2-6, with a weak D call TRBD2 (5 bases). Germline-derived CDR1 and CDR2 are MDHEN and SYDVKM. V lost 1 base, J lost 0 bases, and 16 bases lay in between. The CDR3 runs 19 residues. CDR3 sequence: CASSLFLPRTRSGANVLTF. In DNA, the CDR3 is TGTGCCAGCAGTTTATTTCTCCCCAGGACTCGCTCTGGGGCCAACGTCCTGACTTTC.

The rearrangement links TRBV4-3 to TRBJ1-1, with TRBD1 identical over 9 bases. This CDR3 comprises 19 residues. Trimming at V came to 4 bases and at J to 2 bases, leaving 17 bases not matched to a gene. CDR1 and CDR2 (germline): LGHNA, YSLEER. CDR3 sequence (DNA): TGCGCCAGCAGCCTGGATATGGTACGACAGGGGGGGAGAAACACTGAAGCTTTCTTT. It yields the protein CASSLDMVRQGGRNTEAFF.

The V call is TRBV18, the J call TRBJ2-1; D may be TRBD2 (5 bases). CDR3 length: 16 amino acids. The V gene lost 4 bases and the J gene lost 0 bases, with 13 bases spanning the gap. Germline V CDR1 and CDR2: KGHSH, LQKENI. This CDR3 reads CASSREGGSSYNEQFF. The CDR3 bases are TGTGCCAGCTCACGGGAAGGTGGGAGCTCCTACAATGAGCAGTTCTTC.

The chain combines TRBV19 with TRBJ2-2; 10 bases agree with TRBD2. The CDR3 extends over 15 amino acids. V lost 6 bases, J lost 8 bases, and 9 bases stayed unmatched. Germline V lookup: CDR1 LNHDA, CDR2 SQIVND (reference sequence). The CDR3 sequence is CASSRTSGEMGELFF. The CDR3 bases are TGTGCCAGTAGCAGGACTAGCGGCGAGATGGGGGAGCTGTTTTTT.

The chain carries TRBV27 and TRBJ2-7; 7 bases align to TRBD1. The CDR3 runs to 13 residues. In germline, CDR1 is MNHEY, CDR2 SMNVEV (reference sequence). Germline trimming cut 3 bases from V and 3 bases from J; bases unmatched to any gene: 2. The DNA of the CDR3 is TGTGCCAGCAGTTTTACAGGGGACTACGAGCAGTACTTC. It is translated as CASSFTGDYEQYF.